Listed below are T cell receptor beta chains from one sample, sequenced in a study of regulatory T cells in long-lasting Graves disease. TCRdb independently ran MiXCR on the multiplex PCR reads; one entry per CDR3 protein. The sample shows approximately 470,000 distinct CDR3 sequences, 20% of them seen only once. The sample in question was peripheral blood mononuclear cells (PBMCs), obtained when the disease was refractory, from a patient treated with antithyroid drugs. These receptors originate from a female donor with Graves disease. The CDR3 runs from the conserved cysteine through the conserved F or W. The D gene is left open where the match is weak. Not all rows give a size; the values are once, few, many and, for expanded clones, a class.

15,.,TRBV20-1,few,TRBJ1-4,CSARAMRGGYEKLFF,TGCAGTGCTAGAGCGATGAGGGGGGGGTATGAAAAACTGTTTTTT
16,.,TRBV14,.,TRBJ1-3,CASSSRGGVGGNTIYF,TGTGCCAGCAGCTCCCGAGGGGGGGTCGGTGGAAACACCATATATTTT
13,.,TRBV6-1,.,TRBJ1-5,CASSRLGNQPQHF,TGTGCCAGCAGTCGGCTGGGTAATCAGCCCCAGCATTTT
18,TRBD2,TRBV2,.,TRBJ2-1,CASGGVGTSGFSYNEQFF,TGTGCCAGCGGTGGGGTCGGGACTAGCGGATTCTCCTACAATGAGCAGTTCTTC
14,.,TRBV6-1,many,TRBJ1-1,CASSDRSQNTEAFF,TGTGCCAGCAGTGATAGATCACAGAACACTGAAGCTTTCTTT
18,TRBD1,TRBV6-1,many,TRBJ1-5,CASSGDRGPFEGNQPQHF,TGTGCCAGCAGCGGCGACAGGGGCCCCTTTGAGGGCAATCAGCCCCAGCATTTT
13,.,TRBV11-3,once,TRBJ2-1,CASSLVLDDEQFF,TGTGCCAGCAGCTTAGTTTTGGACGATGAGCAGTTCTTC
15,.,TRBV18,many,TRBJ1-2,CARTTRTAYRYGYTF,TGTGCCAGGACTACCAGGACAGCGTACCGTTATGGCTACACCTTC
15,.,TRBV9,.,TRBJ2-2,CASSVEERRTGELFF,TGTGCCAGCAGCGTAGAAGAGCGTCGGACCGGGGAGCTGTTTTTT
12,.,TRBV6-1,.,TRBJ2-7,CASRDIGREQYF,TGTGCCAGCCGGGACATAGGACGGGAGCAGTACTTC
16,.,TRBV9,.,TRBJ1-1,CASSVGLGGRITEAFF,TGTGCCAGCAGCGTTGGTCTAGGGGGGAGAATCACTGAAGCTTTCTTT
16,TRBD2,TRBV9,few,TRBJ2-2,CASSPGPTSDTGELFF,TGTGCCAGCAGCCCTGGCCCGACTAGCGACACCGGGGAGCTGTTTTTT
17,.,TRBV2,.,TRBJ2-2,CASTRTGRGANTGELFF,TGTGCCAGCACTAGGACAGGGAGGGGAGCGAACACCGGGGAGCTGTTTTTT
15,TRBD2,TRBV6-2/TRBV6-3,many,TRBJ2-5,CASSYHAGGRETQYF,TGTGCCAGCAGTTACCACGCGGGGGGGCGGGAGACCCAGTACTTC
11,.,TRBV29-1,.,TRBJ2-7,CSVRYSYEQYF,TGCAGCGTTCGGTACTCCTACGAGCAGTACTTC
13,.,TRBV28,many,TRBJ1-2,CATHTPENYGYTF,TGTGCCACCCATACCCCGGAGAACTATGGCTACACCTTC
14,.,TRBV27,.,TRBJ1-1,CASSGGQLNTEAFF,TGTGCCAGCAGTGGTGGACAGCTCAACACTGAAGCTTTCTTT
16,TRBD2,TRBV6-1,.,TRBJ2-2,CATLAGGPRRAGELFF,TGTGCCACCCTAGCGGGAGGGCCGAGAAGGGCCGGGGAGCTGTTTTTT
15,TRBD1,TRBV12-3/TRBV12-4,many,TRBJ1-1,CASSPGQGSNTEAFF,TGTGCCAGCAGTCCCGGACAGGGCTCGAACACTGAAGCTTTCTTT
16,.,TRBV19,.,TRBJ2-7,CASSPERIFAGDEQYF,TGTGCCAGTAGTCCCGAACGGATCTTCGCAGGGGACGAGCAGTACTTC
12,.,TRBV28,many,TRBJ2-7,CASRLDQYEQYF,TGTGCCAGCAGACTAGACCAATACGAGCAGTACTTC
15,TRBD2,TRBV29-1,many,TRBJ2-7,CSVAPGLAGLYEQYF,TGCAGCGTGGCCCCGGGACTAGCGGGACTCTACGAGCAGTACTTC
15,TRBD1,TRBV12-3/TRBV12-4,.,TRBJ2-3,CASRVTGGRTDTQYF,TGTGCCAGCAGGGTGACAGGGGGAAGGACAGATACGCAGTATTTT
18,.,TRBV19,few,TRBJ1-6,CASSKKAGLSSYNSPLHF,TGTGCCAGTAGCAAAAAGGCCGGACTGAGCTCCTATAATTCACCCCTCCACTTT
15,.,TRBV30,many,TRBJ2-6,CASSTEESGANVLTF,TGTGCCTCCAGTACAGAGGAGTCTGGGGCCAACGTCCTGACTTTC
13,.,TRBV5-6,few,TRBJ2-7,CASSSGTWLEQYF,TGTGCCAGCAGCTCCGGGACTTGGCTTGAGCAGTACTTC
12,.,TRBV7-9,many,TRBJ1-5,CASSRPNQPQHF,TGTGCCAGCAGTCGACCCAATCAGCCCCAGCATTTT
15,.,TRBV3-1,many,TRBJ1-1,CASSQVEIGGIEAFF,TGTGCCAGCAGCCAAGTGGAGATCGGGGGGATTGAAGCTTTCTTT
11,.,TRBV12-3/TRBV12-4,.,TRBJ1-3,CAPDSGNTIYF,TGTGCTCCAGACTCTGGAAACACCATATATTTT
15,.,TRBV7-9,few,TRBJ2-2,CASSPRRRNTGELFF,TGTGCCAGCAGTCCGCGCAGGAGGAACACCGGGGAGCTGTTTTTT
15,TRBD1,TRBV13,few,TRBJ1-5,CASTYGTGSGQPQHF,TGTGCCAGCACGTATGGGACAGGGAGTGGGCAGCCCCAGCATTTT
15,TRBD2,TRBV5-1,few,TRBJ2-7,CASSYSGRTSYEQYF,TGCGCCAGCAGCTATAGCGGGAGGACGTCCTACGAGCAGTACTTC
14,.,TRBV19,.,TRBJ1-2,CASSIVGAGYGYTF,TGTGCCAGTAGTATAGTCGGGGCAGGGTACGGCTACACCTTC
14,.,TRBV7-2,many,TRBJ1-5,CASSRGMRNQPQHF,TGTGCCAGCAGCAGAGGAATGCGCAATCAGCCCCAGCATTTT
15,.,TRBV7-2,.,TRBJ1-4,CASSLDRGLNEKLFF,TGTGCCAGCAGCTTAGATCGGGGGCTTAATGAAAAACTGTTTTTT
8,.,TRBV6-1,many,TRBJ2-5,CASQTQYF,TGTGCTAGCCAGACCCAGTACTTC
18,TRBD2,TRBV5-1,few,TRBJ2-7,CASSSVGTGGIVSYEQYF,TGCGCCAGCAGCTCGGTTGGTACGGGAGGTATCGTCTCCTACGAGCAGTACTTC
13,.,TRBV14,.,TRBJ2-7,CASSLTHRDGQYF,TGTGCCAGCAGCCTCACCCACAGGGATGGGCAGTACTTC
17,TRBD1,TRBV3-1,.,TRBJ2-7,CASSQGQGELFSYEQYF,TGTGCCAGCAGCCAGGGCCAGGGGGAGTTATTCTCCTACGAGCAGTACTTC
14,.,TRBV9,.,TRBJ1-5,CASSVADRPGSQHF,TGTGCCAGCAGCGTAGCTGACCGCCCCGGGTCCCAGCATTTT
18,TRBD1,TRBV28,many,TRBJ1-6,CASSQLQSTGTYNSPLHF,TGTGCCAGCAGTCAACTACAATCGACAGGGACCTATAATTCACCCCTCCACTTT
16,.,TRBV4-1,.,TRBJ1-1,CASSQVLQGGRTEAFF,TGCGCCAGCAGCCAAGTACTACAGGGAGGTAGGACTGAAGCTTTCTTT
15,.,TRBV7-2,.,TRBJ1-4,CASSLGQSTNEKLFF,TGTGCCAGCAGCTTAGGACAGTCAACTAATGAAAAACTGTTTTTT
13,.,TRBV6-2/TRBV6-3,many,TRBJ2-7,CASSLGPGYEQYF,TGTGCCAGCAGTTTAGGGCCCGGGTACGAGCAGTACTTC
15,TRBD1,TRBV27,.,TRBJ1-1,CASSLRGQGGAEAFF,TGTGCCAGCAGTTTACGGGGACAGGGTGGGGCTGAAGCTTTCTTT
13,TRBD1,TRBV2,many,TRBJ1-1,CASRGTGWTEAFF,TGTGCCAGCAGGGGGACAGGGTGGACTGAAGCTTTCTTT
14,TRBD1,TRBV6-1,many,TRBJ1-4,CASSTGEANEKLFF,TGTGCCAGCAGCACAGGGGAGGCTAATGAAAAACTGTTTTTT
16,TRBD2,TRBV7-3,.,TRBJ2-2,CASSLLRTGGPGELFF,TGTGCCAGCAGCTTACTACGGACGGGGGGACCCGGGGAGCTGTTTTTT
13,.,TRBV29-1,many,TRBJ1-1,CSVSRKGNTEAFF,TGCAGCGTTTCTAGGAAGGGGAACACTGAAGCTTTCTTT
16,.,TRBV28,many,TRBJ2-5,CASSLGTLSLQETQYF,TGTGCCAGCAGTTTGGGGACACTCAGCCTCCAAGAGACCCAGTACTTC